This TCR beta chain was observed in a study of T cells in Graves' hyperthyroidism and ophthalmopathy. This clonotype came up many times. V gave up 3 bases and J gave up 8 bases, with 7 bases separating them. The CDR3 runs 11 residues. TCR beta CDR3 regions were amplified from RNA. HTBI primers were the set used in a first-round RT-PCR of the TCR CDR3. TCRdb re-derived calls from the multiplex PCR reads in MiXCR, one entry per CDR3 protein. This table has approximately 600,000 distinct CDR3 sequences, approximately 15% appearing once. Sequencing was carried out using blood. The TCR originated in a woman under 30 with Graves' ophthalmopathy. V gene TRBV12-3 or TRBV12-4 combines with J gene TRBJ1-1; D gene uncertain. CDR3 sequence: CASSFEMEAFF. The CDR3 DNA follows: TGTGCCAGCAGTTTCGAGATGGAAGCTTTCTTT.